This TCR beta chain is from a study of blood T cell repertoires in COVID-19. Trimming removed 4 bases at V and 0 bases at J, with 16 bases between. Germline loops: CDR1 MDHEN, CDR2 SYDVKM. This CDR3 comprises 16 residues. Some clones are missing from TCRdb's copy, which holds only in-frame ones; the method was immunoSEQ multiplex PCR. The data contain some 150,000 clones, roughly 81% of them seen just once; the ten biggest clones take up around 7.7%. Sample: peripheral blood. V usage is TRBV28 and J usage is TRBJ2-7; possible D gene TRBD1, 6 bases. This clonotype was sampled from a man aged 35 to 55 who had recovered from COVID-19. The CDR3: CASSYLGTKSSYEQYF. The CDR3 coding sequence is TGTGCCAGCAGTTACCTCGGGACAAAGAGCTCCTACGAGCAGTACTTC.